This TCR beta chain is from a study of T cell responses to AZD1222 COVID-19 vaccine. Overall study findings and caveats: Breadth and depth of Spike-specific TCRs rose after two AZD1222 doses.

Turning to this clone: What it binds is not known.

Germline trimming cut 4 bases from V and 1 base from J; bases unmatched to any gene: 7. The CDR3 runs 15 residues. In germline, CDR1 is SGHRS, CDR2 YFSETQ. Libraries were prepared by immunoSEQ multiplex PCR; TCRdb keeps only in-frame clonotypes and omits some of them. The sample yields about 130,000 clones, over 90% seen once. V and J are TRBV5-1 and TRBJ1-1; 7 nucleotides match TRBD1. Sequencing was performed on peripheral blood, taken on day 0 of AZD1222 vaccination. The source is an adult in good health. Here the CDR3 reads CASSPQDRRNTEAFF. The CDR3 bases are TGCGCCAGCAGCCCCCAGGACAGGAGGAACACTGAAGCTTTCTTT.